These 20 T cell receptor beta chains originate from one sample sequenced in a study of blood T cell repertoires in COVID-19. This table comes from immunoSEQ multiplex PCR, and its TCRdb copy is limited to in-frame clones, with some not included. The table shows about 350,000 clones, with around nine tenths occurring only once. The material sequenced was PBMCs or T cells enriched from blood (not recorded which). All receptors derive from a woman in her 30s who had been exposed to COVID-19.

The rearrangement joins TRBV6-5 to TRBJ1-2, with a weak D call TRBD1 (5 bases). The CDR3 runs to 15 residues. Germline assignment: CDR1 MNHEY and CDR2 SVGAGI. Between the trimmed V and J ends, which lost 4 bases and 5 bases, there was a span of 17 bases. The chain's CDR3 is CASSSLDQGGYGYTF. As DNA, the CDR3 is TGTGCCAGCAGTTCCCTGGACCAGGGCGGATATGGCTACACCTTC.

J is TRBJ2-2 and V is TRBV28; no clear D gene. V was pared by 3 bases and J by 1 base, with 6 bases between. The CDR3 loop spans 14 amino acids. Germline V CDR1 and CDR2: MDHEN, SYDVKM. The CDR3 region is CASSFGQNTGELFF. The CDR3, as DNA: TGTGCCAGCAGTTTTGGGCAGAACACCGGGGAGCTGTTTTTT.

The chain joins TRBV15 to TRBJ2-5; 9 bases map to TRBD1. The CDR3 has 15 residues. V was clipped by 4 bases and J by 5 bases; unmatched bases: 8. Germline loops: CDR1 LNHNV, CDR2 YYDKDF (reference sequence). The CDR3 protein is CATSTGQGPGETQYF. CDR3 DNA sequence: TGTGCCACCAGCACCGGACAGGGGCCGGGGGAGACCCAGTACTTC.

The rearrangement uses TRBV2 and TRBJ2-5; 12 bases match TRBD2. From germline, CDR1 is SNHLY and CDR2 FYNNEI. This CDR3 has 16 residues. V was clipped by 4 bases and J by 5 bases; unmatched bases: 8. CDR3 nucleotides: TGTGCCAGCAGTGGACCTAGCGGGAGGGCCTTGGAGACCCAGTACTTC. Translation gives CASSGPSGRALETQYF.

The chain is built from TRBV6-1 and TRBJ1-3; TRBD1 matches at 7 bases. This CDR3 has 16 residues. CDR1 and CDR2 (germline): MNHNS, SASEGT. V shed 3 bases and J 2 bases; nucleotides not matched to a gene: 7. CDR3 nucleotide sequence: TGTGCCAGCAGTGACACGGACAGGAGACCTGGAAACACCATATATTTT. It yields the protein CASSDTDRRPGNTIYF.

In this sample, this clone turned up a few times. The chain recombines TRBV7-9 with TRBJ1-1; D remains unclear. The CDR3 contains 12 residues. The V end was cut by 3 bases, the J end by 2 bases, with 4 bases between. Germline V gene sequence: CDR1 SEHNR, CDR2 FQNEAQ (reference sequence). CDR3 coding DNA: TGTGCCAGCAGCTTTCCTAACACTGAAGCTTTCTTT. Its protein is CASSFPNTEAFF.

V gene TRBV7-2 combines with J gene TRBJ2-1; 10 bases agree with TRBD2. The CDR3 spans 17 residues. Germline V lookup: CDR1 SGHTA, CDR2 FQGNSA. Trimming cost V 1 base and J 7 bases; bases outside gene matches: 10. CDR3 sequence (DNA): TGTGCCAGCAGCTTAGATGTGGCTAGCGGGAGTAGGAATGAGCAGTTCTTC. This encodes CASSLDVASGSRNEQFF.

V and J are TRBV12-3 or TRBV12-4 and TRBJ1-2; D gene uncertain. V was cut by 3 bases and J by 10 bases, with 12 bases left in between. This CDR3 has 12 amino acids. The CDR3 DNA sequence: TGTGCCAGCAGTTTGTCTCAGGTCGACTACACCTTC. The encoded protein is CASSLSQVDYTF.

The chain's CDR3 is CASSEAGGAETQYF. The DNA for the CDR3 is TGTGCCAGCAGTGAAGCGGGGGGGGCAGAGACCCAGTACTTC. The chain combines TRBV2 with TRBJ2-5, with a possible D match to TRBD2 (7 bases). The ends were cut back, 0 bases at V and 4 bases at J, with 9 bases in the middle. This CDR3 region has 14 residues. Germline lookup yields CDR1 SNHLY and CDR2 FYNNEI.

V gene TRBV7-2 combines with J gene TRBJ2-1, with 12 nucleotides matching TRBD2. J was trimmed by 2 bases and V by 5 bases; bases with no gene match: 4. The CDR3 runs to 16 residues. CDR1 SGHTA and CDR2 FQGNSA come from the germline V gene. The CDR3 DNA sequence: TGTGCCAGCAGCCTTAGGACTAGCGGGACCTACAATGAGCAGTTCTTC. This translates into CASSLRTSGTYNEQFF.

This clone was detected only a few times. CDR3 in amino acids: CASSSREEGTEAFF. CDR3 nucleotide sequence: TGTGCCAGCTCAAGTCGGGAGGAAGGCACTGAAGCTTTCTTT. This rearrangement joins TRBV18 to TRBJ1-1, with D uncertain. Germline assignment: CDR1 KGHSH and CDR2 LQKENI. Between the trimmed V and J ends, which lost 5 bases and 4 bases, there was a span of 14 bases. The CDR3 spans 14 residues.

On this clone: The sample contains more than one DNA sequence encoding this CDR3. The rearrangement links TRBV4-2 to TRBJ2-7; 11 nucleotides line up with TRBD2. Losses at the gene ends were 3 bases for V and 4 bases for J; bases not matched to a gene: 5. Germline assignment: CDR1 LGHNA and CDR2 YNFKEQ. CDR3 length: 15 amino acids. The CDR3 DNA reads TGTGCCAGCAGCCAGTTAGCGGGAGGGCCTTACGAGCAGTACTTC. Amino acid sequence: CASSQLAGGPYEQYF.

CDR3 sequence reads: CASSSQTRDRGPDTQYF. In DNA, the CDR3 is TGTGCCAGCAGCTCTCAAACACGGGACAGGGGCCCAGATACGCAGTATTTT. The V and J genes are TRBV11-3 and TRBJ2-3; 10 bases align to TRBD1. Germline V gene lookup returns CDR1 SGHNT and CDR2 YENEEA. J gave up 4 bases and V 4 bases, and 11 bases lay outside the gene matches. This CDR3 is built from 17 residues.

The V call is TRBV5-4, the J call TRBJ2-1, with D tentatively TRBD1 (5 bases). The CDR3 loop spans 14 amino acids. V was clipped by 4 bases and J by 8 bases, with 16 bases between them. CDR1 and CDR2 from the germline V gene are SGHNT and YYREEE (reference sequence). The CDR3 DNA follows: TGTGCCAGCAGCCGTCCCAGGGAACACGATGAGCAGTTCTTC. Encoded protein: CASSRPREHDEQFF.

V usage is TRBV24-1 and J usage is TRBJ2-1; TRBD2 matches at 11 bases. Germline CDR1 and CDR2: KGHDR and SFDVKD. The CDR3 is 17 residues long. The V and J ends lost 3 bases and 7 bases, in that order; junction bases with no gene match: 10. CDR3 nucleotides: TGTGCCACCAGTGATGGGGCTAGCGGGGGGTTAGGGAATGAGCAGTTCTTC. Residues: CATSDGASGGLGNEQFF.

This chain links TRBV18 with TRBJ1-6; 7 bases fit TRBD1. J gave up 6 bases and V 2 bases, and 4 bases lay outside the gene matches. The CDR3 totals 15 residues. In germline, CDR1 is KGHSH, CDR2 LQKENI. CDR3 coding DNA: TGTGCCAGCTCACCAGGGGCAGGGGGTAATTCACCCCTCCACTTT. Protein: CASSPGAGGNSPLHF. Full variable domain (missing parts from reference TRBV18 and TRBJ1-6): NAGVMQNPRHLVRRRGQEARLRCSPMKGHSHVYWYRQLPEEGLKFMVYLQKENIIDESGMPKERFSAEFPKEGPSILRIQQVVRGDSAAYFCASSPGAGGNSPLHFGNGTRLTVT.

This clone occurred once. J is TRBJ2-3 and V is TRBV9, with a possible D match to TRBD1 (5 bases). Trimming shortened V by 0 bases and J by 0 bases, and 11 bases separated the two germline ends. This CDR3 is 16 amino acids long. CDR1 and CDR2 from the germline V gene are SGDLS and YYNGEE. The CDR3, as DNA: TGTGCCAGCAGCGTAGCCTCAGGGTCTAGCACAGATACGCAGTATTTT. This translates into CASSVASGSSTDTQYF.

The count of this clone is one. The chain combines TRBV11-2 with TRBJ2-4, with 8 nucleotides matching TRBD2. After removal of 5 bases from V and 0 bases from J, the junction contained 15 bases not matched to a gene. Looked up from germline, CDR1 is SGHAT and CDR2 is FQNNGV. The CDR3 has 19 amino acids. Here the CDR3 DNA reads TGTGCCAGCAGCCGGCTAACTAGCGGACTACGACTAGCCAAAAACATTCAGTACTTC. This sequence encodes CASSRLTSGLRLAKNIQYF. Drawing the rest from reference TRBV11-2 and TRBJ2-4, the complete variable domain is EAGVAQSPRYKIIEKRQSVAFWCNPISGHATLYWYQQILGQGPKLLIQFQNNGVVDDSQLPKDRFSAERLKGVDSTLKIQPAKLEDSAVYLCASSRLTSGLRLAKNIQYFGAGTRLSVL.

The V call is TRBV27, the J call TRBJ1-1; the match to TRBD1 covers 7 bases. The CDR3 sequence is 13 residues long. From germline, CDR1 is MNHEY and CDR2 SMNVEV (reference sequence). Trimming removed 3 bases from V and 6 bases from J; junction bases left unmatched: 4. CDR3 loop: CASSFVRGSEAFF. Here the CDR3 DNA reads TGTGCCAGCAGTTTTGTCAGGGGGTCTGAAGCTTTCTTT.

This clone was recorded only once. The chain links TRBV6-5 to TRBJ1-5; 8 bases line up with TRBD1. V lost 6 bases to trimming and J lost 0 bases; unmatched junction nucleotides: 4. The germline V gene encodes CDR1 MNHEY and CDR2 SVGAGI. The CDR3 is made up of 15 amino acids. CDR3 DNA sequence: TGTGCCAGCAGCAGGACAGGGAATAGCAATCAGCCCCAGCATTTT. It translates to CASSRTGNSNQPQHF.